The next 10 T cell receptor beta chains were all read from a single sample in a study of T-cell reconstitution after alpha-beta-depleted transplantation in children. A TCRbeta library incorporating unique molecular identifiers was prepared. One entry per CDR3 protein results from TCRdb running MiXCR on the PCR reads. The sample holds a few hundred thousand distinct CDR3 sequences, more than 7.5% seen once. The sample here was PBMCs from the stem cell graft donor, taken from the stem cell graft. Source of these receptors: a human donor who donated a stem cell graft to a child with SCID.

This clonotype was counted at least ten times. V usage is TRBV28 and J usage is TRBJ1-2, with TRBD1 identical over 8 bases. This CDR3 contains 16 residues. Germline V lookup: CDR1 MDHEN, CDR2 SYDVKM. V dropped 6 bases and J dropped 4; count of bases not matched to a gene: 13. In DNA form, the CDR3 reads TGTGCCAGCAGCCGAGATTCCAGGGGGCAGCGCTATGGCTACACCTTC. As protein: CASSRDSRGQRYGYTF.

This clonotype has ten or more counts. An end of the junction does not agree with germline; a read error may underlie this. This chain joins TRBV15 and TRBJ1-1, with a weak D call TRBD1 (6 bases). The germline V gene encodes CDR1 LNHNV and CDR2 YYDKDF (reference sequence). This CDR3 comprises 13 residues. CDR3 sequence (DNA): TGTGCCACCAGCAGACAGGGGAACGCTGAAGCTTTCTTT. Protein product: CATSRQGNAEAFF.

The rearrangement joins TRBV20-1 to TRBJ2-1, with a tentative D call TRBD1 (5 bases). The CDR3 is 14 amino acids. The V and J ends lost 5 bases and 1 base respectively, with 12 bases between them. Germline V gene lookup returns CDR1 DFQATT and CDR2 SNEGSKA (reference sequence). The CDR3 loop is CSASTGVSYNEQFF. The CDR3 nucleotides are TGCAGTGCTTCCACAGGAGTATCCTACAATGAGCAGTTCTTC.

In its sample, this clonotype was seen many times. V and J are TRBV5-1 and TRBJ1-1; D unclear. The CDR3 runs to 14 residues. The V gene lost 4 bases and the J gene lost 1 base, with 11 bases spanning the gap. In germline, CDR1 is SGHRS, CDR2 YFSETQ. In DNA form, the CDR3 reads TGCGCCAGCAGCCCTGCTGGCGGGAACACTGAAGCTTTCTTT. Amino acids: CASSPAGGNTEAFF.

This clonotype was found many times. The chain combines TRBV7-9 with TRBJ2-1, with 9 nucleotides matching TRBD2. The CDR3 runs 14 residues. CDR1 is SEHNR and CDR2 is FQNEAQ in the germline V gene (reference sequence). V was clipped by 4 bases and J by 7 bases; unmatched bases: 5. The CDR3 DNA is TGTGCCAGCAGCTGGGGACTAGCTGAGAATGAGCAGTTCTTC. Amino acids: CASSWGLAENEQFF. The whole variable domain, filled in from reference TRBV7-9 and TRBJ2-1, reads DTGVSQNPRHKITKRGQNVTFRCDPISEHNRLYWYRQTLGQGPEFLTYFQNEAQLEKSRLLSDRFSAERPKGSFSTLEIQRTEQGDSAMYLCASSWGLAENEQFFGPGTRLTVL.

This clonotype was detected a few times. The CDR3 DNA reads as TGCGCCAGCAGCTTTCCAGCGGGGGGTGAGCAGTTCTTC. Residues: CASSFPAGGEQFF. This chain joins TRBV5-1 and TRBJ2-1; TRBD2 matches 9 bases. Germline CDR1 and CDR2: SGHRS and YFSETQ. The CDR3 totals 13 residues. V lost 2 bases, J lost 9 bases, and 3 bases stayed unmatched. The full variable domain, its missing parts supplied by reference TRBV5-1 and TRBJ2-1, is KAGVTQTPRYLIKTRGQQVTLSCSPISGHRSVSWYQQTPGQGLQFLFEYFSETQRNKGNFPGRFSGRQFSNSRSEMNVSTLELGDSALYLCASSFPAGGEQFFGPGTRLTVL.

This clonotype has a handful of counts. The chain links TRBV7-8 to TRBJ2-7, with D perhaps matching TRBD1 or TRBD2 (5 bases each). V shed 5 bases and J shed 1 base, with 30 bases lying between them. The CDR3 has 20 amino acids. The germline gives CDR1 SGHVS, CDR2 FQNEAQ. The CDR3 is CASSHSGWGRPTGDSYEQYF. Here the CDR3 DNA reads TGTGCCAGCAGCCATAGTGGTTGGGGGAGACCGACCGGGGATTCCTACGAGCAGTACTTC. Variable domain in full (rest from reference TRBV7-8 and TRBJ2-7): GAGVSQSPRYKVAKRGQDVALRCDPISGHVSLFWYQQALGQGPEFLTYFQNEAQLDKSGLPSDRFFAERPEGSVSTLKIQRTQQEDSAVYLCASSHSGWGRPTGDSYEQYFGPGTRLTVT.

This clonotype appeared many times. The CDR3 reads CATSDPTFADTQYF. CDR3 nucleotides: TGTGCCACCAGTGATCCAACTTTTGCCGATACGCAGTATTTT. The V gene is TRBV24-1, the J gene TRBJ2-3; D is unclear. Deletions cut 3 bases from V and 6 bases from J, with 12 bases between. The CDR3 covers 14 residues. Germline loops: CDR1 KGHDR, CDR2 SFDVKD.

As for this clonotype: An end of the junction does not agree with germline; a read error may underlie this. The chain carries TRBV20-1 and TRBJ1-2; 7 bases match TRBD1. Germline V gene data show CDR1 as DFQATT and CDR2 as SNEGSKA (reference sequence). The CDR3 is 11 residues long. CDR3 sequence: CSASTGVGYPF. CDR3 in DNA: TGCAGTGCTAGTACAGGGGTTGGCTACCCCTTC.

Ten or more counts support this clonotype. The V call is TRBV18, the J call TRBJ1-4, with no clear D. The V gene lost 2 bases and the J gene lost 0 bases, with 10 bases spanning the gap. CDR1 is KGHSH and CDR2 is LQKENI in the germline V gene. This CDR3 comprises 16 residues. The CDR3 DNA reads TGTGCCAGCTCACCAACGGCGGAGGCAACTAATGAAAAACTGTTTTTT. Translating gives CASSPTAEATNEKLFF.